The 30 T cell receptor beta chains below come from one sample, sequenced in a study of cytomegalovirus exposure and HLA in healthy donors. PCR used 60 Vbeta primers and 13 Jbeta primers. Using immunoSEQ multiplex PCR, the repertoire was profiled, and TCRdb retains in-frame clones only, with some absent. The table includes about 76,000 clones, roughly 73% detected once. The sequenced sample was PBMCs. These receptors were collected from a woman aged 40 to 50 in good health and CMV-seropositive.

J is TRBJ2-1 and V is TRBV2; 11 bases are shared with TRBD1. The germline CDR1 and CDR2 sequences are SNHLY and FYNNEI. The CDR3 is 15 amino acids. V was pared by 4 bases and J by 8 bases, with 7 bases of the junction left unmatched. The DNA for the CDR3 is TGTGCCAGCAGTGCATCGGGACAGGGGGTGGATGAGCAGTTCTTC. This encodes CASSASGQGVDEQFF.

This rearrangement joins TRBV6-5 to TRBJ2-3; D might be TRBD1 (6 bases). Trimming took off 6 bases at V and 14 bases at J, with 21 bases between the two ends. This CDR3 comprises 13 residues. The V gene's germline CDR1 is MNHEY and CDR2 SVGAGI. CDR3 protein: CASSRGLQGSLYF. CDR3 nucleotide sequence: TGTGCCAGCAGCCGCGGCCTACAGGGTTCTCTGTATTTT.

The chain uses TRBV18 and TRBJ2-3; tentatively, D is TRBD2 (6 bases). The V gene's germline CDR1 is KGHSH and CDR2 LQKENI. The CDR3 totals 15 residues. The ends were cut back, 0 bases at V and 5 bases at J, with 12 bases in the middle. The DNA of the CDR3 is TGTGCCAGCTCACCACCCTCAGCCGGGGGAGATACGCAGTATTTT. Translating gives CASSPPSAGGDTQYF. The entire variable domain, with the rest obtained from reference TRBV18 and TRBJ2-3, is as follows: NAGVMQNPRHLVRRRGQEARLRCSPMKGHSHVYWYRQLPEEGLKFMVYLQKENIIDESGMPKERFSAEFPKEGPSILRIQQVVRGDSAAYFCASSPPSAGGDTQYFGPGTRLTVL.

The chain couples TRBV7-2 to TRBJ2-5; D possibly corresponds to TRBD2 (5 bases). V lost 1 base to trimming and J lost 5 bases, with 11 bases between them. The CDR3 spans 14 residues. Germline V CDR1 and CDR2: SGHTA, FQGNSA. This CDR3 is CASSLETGMETQYF. CDR3 DNA sequence: TGTGCCAGCAGCTTAGAAACGGGAATGGAGACCCAGTACTTC.

This clone was seen more than once but under ten times. The genes are TRBV27 and TRBJ1-2; D uncertain. Germline CDR1 and CDR2: MNHEY and SMNVEV (reference sequence). The CDR3 is 15 residues long. Trimming stripped 3 bases from V and 0 bases from J, with 11 bases between. The CDR3 region has the DNA TGTGCCAGCAGTTTCTCATTGGCAGCTAACTATGGCTACACCTTC. Its translation: CASSFSLAANYGYTF.

This chain uses TRBV7-8 with TRBJ1-1; 7 bases align to TRBD1. The J segment lost 5 bases and the V segment lost 1 base, leaving 7 bases of the junction unmatched. CDR3 length: 15 residues. From germline, CDR1 is SGHVS and CDR2 FQNEAQ. CDR3 amino acids: CASSLGQGVGTEAFF. CDR3 bases: TGTGCCAGCAGCTTAGGACAGGGTGTGGGTACTGAAGCTTTCTTT.

The chain links TRBV27 to TRBJ2-7, with TRBD2 identical over 7 bases. This CDR3 is 16 amino acids long. The V segment lost 5 bases and the J segment 6 bases; nucleotides outside the gene matches: 16. Looked up from germline, CDR1 is MNHEY and CDR2 is SMNVEV (reference sequence). The CDR3 is CASSLQPPGGSSEQYF. The CDR3 coding sequence is TGTGCCAGCAGTCTCCAACCACCCGGCGGGAGCTCCGAGCAGTACTTC.

The chain employs TRBV5-1 and TRBJ2-2, with TRBD1 identical over 9 bases. Per the germline V gene, CDR1 is SGHRS and CDR2 is YFSETQ. The CDR3 totals 15 residues. With 2 bases clipped from V and 6 bases from J, the junction kept 5 bases outside the gene matches. The DNA for the CDR3 is TGCGCCAGCAGCTTAAGGACAGGGGAGGCCGGGGAGCTGTTTTTT. It yields the protein CASSLRTGEAGELFF.

The chain carries TRBV5-1 and TRBJ1-5; a possible D gene is TRBD1 (5 bases). With 0 bases removed from V and 4 bases from J, the gap between germline ends came to 11 bases. CDR1 and CDR2 (germline): SGHRS, YFSETQ. The CDR3 totals 15 residues. As DNA, the CDR3 is TGCGCCAGCAGCTTGGAAGGGGTTGGTAATCAGCCCCAGCATTTT. Amino acids: CASSLEGVGNQPQHF. The full variable domain, rest sourced from reference TRBV5-1 and TRBJ1-5, is KAGVTQTPRYLIKTRGQQVTLSCSPISGHRSVSWYQQTPGQGLQFLFEYFSETQRNKGNFPGRFSGRQFSNSRSEMNVSTLELGDSALYLCASSLEGVGNQPQHFGDGTRLSIL.

As to this clone: No conserved phenylalanine or tryptophan ends this CDR3, so it is likely a read error. It is unclear where the CDR3 begins or ends on the DNA, so no DNA is shown, and the CDR3 is as TCRdb lists it. The chain uses TRBV6-4 and TRBJ1-1; the D call of TRBD1 is as the table states it, not checked on the DNA. Germline loops: CDR1 MRHNA, CDR2 SNTAGT. 12 amino acids form the CDR3, both terminal residues included. Here the CDR3 reads CAQQGADTEALV.

The chain uses TRBV5-4 and TRBJ2-3; 10 positions agree with TRBD2. This CDR3 region has 16 residues. The V gene end was trimmed by 5 bases and the J gene end by 4 bases; junction bases not matched to a gene: 10. CDR1 and CDR2 (germline): SGHNT, YYREEE (reference sequence). The CDR3 is CASREEAGGPSDTQYF. CDR3 in DNA: TGTGCCAGCAGAGAAGAAGCGGGGGGGCCTTCAGATACGCAGTATTTT.

This chain connects TRBV6-5 to TRBJ1-2, with no clear D. The V end was cut by 0 bases, the J end by 5 bases, with 10 bases between. Germline CDR1 and CDR2: MNHEY and SVGAGI. CDR3 length: 14 amino acids. For the CDR3, the DNA is TGTGCCAGCAGTTACTCGAGGCAGAAATATGGCTACACCTTC. Encoded protein: CASSYSRQKYGYTF.

The rearrangement uses TRBV4-3 and TRBJ1-6, with D hard to call. Germline CDR1 is LGHNA and CDR2 is YSLEER. V shed 0 bases and J shed 7 bases, with 19 bases lying between them. This CDR3 has 18 residues. The CDR3 loop is CASSQDLLGSGWNSPLHF. In DNA form, the CDR3 reads TGCGCCAGCAGCCAAGATCTGTTGGGAAGCGGTTGGAATTCACCCCTCCACTTT.

J is TRBJ1-2 and V is TRBV6-1; no clear D gene. Germline CDR1 reads MNHNS; CDR2 reads SASEGT. V was clipped by 7 bases and J by 6 bases, with 15 bases between them. The CDR3 is made up of 13 amino acids. DNA for the CDR3: TGTGCCAGCAACGGGAGGTCTTTTGATGGCTACACCTTC. Protein: CASNGRSFDGYTF.

This clone was seen more than once but under ten times. The chain employs TRBV10-3 and TRBJ2-7, with 9 bases identical to TRBD1. J was trimmed by 2 bases and V by 3 bases; bases with no gene match: 14. CDR1 is ENHRY and CDR2 is SYGVKD in the germline V gene. This CDR3 comprises 18 residues. The CDR3 coding sequence is TGTGCCATCAGTGAACAGGGGACAGGGTCCCTCTACGCCTACGAGCAGTACTTC. Amino acid sequence: CAISEQGTGSLYAYEQYF.

The chain joins TRBV5-1 to TRBJ2-3, with 7 bases lining up with TRBD2. Germline V gives CDR1 SGHRS, CDR2 YFSETQ. The CDR3 extends over 14 amino acids. V trimming: 9 bases; J trimming: 4 bases; junction bases outside the gene matches: 11. CDR3 region: CATGGGDNADTQYF. The CDR3 DNA is TGCGCCACCGGGGGAGGGGATAACGCAGATACGCAGTATTTT.

J is TRBJ2-1 and V is TRBV29-1; 9 positions agree with TRBD2. Looked up from germline, CDR1 is SQVTM and CDR2 is ANQGSEA. The V segment lost 8 bases and the J segment 6 bases; nucleotides outside the gene matches: 5. This CDR3 has 12 residues. CDR3 in amino acids: CSIGLASNEQFF. CDR3 sequence (DNA): TGCAGCATTGGACTAGCGAGCAATGAGCAGTTCTTC.

The chain carries TRBV19 and TRBJ2-7, with 11 bases matching TRBD1. Trimming at V came to 4 bases and at J to 3 bases, leaving 8 bases not matched to a gene. CDR3 length: 16 amino acids. Germline V lookup: CDR1 LNHDA, CDR2 SQIVND (reference sequence). The CDR3 sequence: CASSRFGTGGYYEQYF. Here the CDR3 DNA reads TGTGCCAGTAGTAGATTTGGGACAGGGGGATACTACGAGCAGTACTTC.

The V and J genes are TRBV4-2 and TRBJ2-3; D uncertain. The CDR3 loop spans 15 amino acids. Germline-derived CDR1 and CDR2 are LGHNA and YNFKEQ. V lost 0 bases, J lost 2 bases, and 9 bases lay in between. CDR3 DNA sequence: TGTGCCAGCAGCCAAGATGCGGCAGTCACAGATACGCAGTATTTT. Amino acids: CASSQDAAVTDTQYF.

The chain carries TRBV30 and TRBJ1-3, with TRBD1 matching over 7 bases. V was pared by 3 bases and J by 4 bases, with 6 bases of the junction left unmatched. This CDR3 has 14 residues. Germline V gene lookup returns CDR1 GTSNPN and CDR2 SVGIG (reference sequence). This chain's CDR3 is CAWRNPGQGNTIYF. The CDR3 DNA is TGTGCCTGGAGAAATCCGGGACAGGGAAACACCATATATTTT.

This sequence joins TRBV12-5 and TRBJ2-7; TRBD2 matches 13 bases. CDR3 length equals 17 residues. The trim removed 0 bases at V and 3 bases at J, leaving 5 bases unmatched. Germline CDR1 is LGHNT and CDR2 is FRNRAP. The CDR3 reads CASGLVGTSGAHYEQYF. The CDR3 region has the DNA TGTGCTAGTGGTTTGGTAGGGACTAGCGGGGCACACTACGAGCAGTACTTC.

This rearrangement joins TRBV6-4 to TRBJ2-3, with TRBD2 matching 12 bases. With V trimmed by 4 bases and J by 3 bases, 2 bases remained unmatched. The CDR3 runs to 15 residues. Per the germline V gene, CDR1 is MRHNA and CDR2 is SNTAGT. The CDR3 region is CASSATSGGTDTQYF. The CDR3 region has the DNA TGTGCCAGCAGTGCGACTAGCGGGGGAACAGATACGCAGTATTTT.

The chain employs TRBV18 and TRBJ1-6; 7 bases line up with TRBD1. V lost 3 bases, J lost 15 bases, and 17 bases stayed unmatched. Germline CDR1 and CDR2: KGHSH and LQKENI. The CDR3 runs to 16 residues. This CDR3 reads CASSPYTGTASFHLHF. In DNA form, the CDR3 reads TGTGCCAGCTCACCGTACACCGGGACAGCGTCCTTCCACCTCCACTTT.

The rearrangement joins TRBV13 to TRBJ2-5; tentative D call: TRBD1 (6 bases). Trimming shortened V by 4 bases and J by 1 base, and 13 bases separated the two germline ends. The CDR3 length is 15 residues. The germline V gene encodes CDR1 PRHDT and CDR2 FYEKMQ (reference sequence). In nucleotides, the CDR3 is TGTGCCAGCAGCTCCACCGGACAGACCCAAGAGACCCAGTACTTC. It encodes CASSSTGQTQETQYF.

The V call is TRBV11-3, the J call TRBJ2-7, with 9 bases lining up with TRBD1. The CDR3 has 13 residues. The germline CDR1 and CDR2 sequences are SGHNT and YENEEA. V lost 4 bases to trimming and J lost 6 bases; unmatched junction nucleotides: 4. The CDR3 DNA follows: TGTGCCAGCAGCTCCACAGGGGGCCGCGAGCAGTACTTC. Translation gives CASSSTGGREQYF.

This chain joins TRBV7-2 and TRBJ2-6, with D uncertain. Between the trimmed V and J ends, which lost 5 bases and 1 base, there was a span of 9 bases. Germline assignment: CDR1 SGHTA and CDR2 FQGNSA. This CDR3 is built from 15 residues. The CDR3 reads CASSRLISGANVLTF. CDR3 DNA sequence: TGTGCCAGCAGCCGACTGATTTCTGGGGCCAACGTCCTGACTTTC. The full variable domain, with the rest looked up from reference TRBV7-2 and TRBJ2-6, is GAGVSQSPSNKVTEKGKDVELRCDPISGHTALYWYRQSLGQGLEFLIYFQGNSAPDKSGLPSDRFSAERTGGSVSTLTIQRTQQEDSAVYLCASSRLISGANVLTFGAGSRLTVL.

The chain employs TRBV7-8 and TRBJ2-7, with TRBD1 as a possible D gene (6 bases). This CDR3 has 15 amino acids. Trimming removed 3 bases at V and 3 bases at J, with 15 bases between. Germline CDR1 SGHVS, CDR2 FQNEAQ. The CDR3 protein is CASSFDGTPFYEQYF. Here the CDR3 DNA reads TGTGCCAGCAGCTTCGATGGGACACCCTTCTACGAGCAGTACTTC. Drawing the rest from reference TRBV7-8 and TRBJ2-7, the complete variable domain is GAGVSQSPRYKVAKRGQDVALRCDPISGHVSLFWYQQALGQGPEFLTYFQNEAQLDKSGLPSDRFFAERPEGSVSTLKIQRTQQEDSAVYLCASSFDGTPFYEQYFGPGTRLTVT.

The chain uses TRBV2 and TRBJ1-2, with 9 bases matching TRBD1. This CDR3 region has 14 residues. In germline, CDR1 is SNHLY, CDR2 FYNNEI. Unmatched junction bases numbered 6, after V lost 6 bases and J lost 4 bases. CDR3 nucleotides: TGTGCCAGCAGCGATCAGGGACAGGGCTATGGCTACACCTTC. Residues: CASSDQGQGYGYTF.

CDR3 nucleotide sequence: TGTGCCAGCAGCTCTTACGGCTATGGCTACACCTTC. Amino acids: CASSSYGYGYTF. The chain has TRBV5-4 and TRBJ1-2; D call uncertain. V shed 3 bases and J shed 4 bases, with 7 bases lying between them. CDR1 is SGHNT and CDR2 is YYREEE in the germline V gene (reference sequence). The CDR3 covers 12 residues.

CDR3 coding DNA: TGTGCCAGCACCATACAGGGGGCGCTTAATCAGCCCCAGCATTTT. This translates into CASTIQGALNQPQHF. The chain links TRBV2 to TRBJ1-5; TRBD1 matches 9 bases. The V gene end was trimmed by 7 bases and the J gene end by 4 bases; junction bases not matched to a gene: 8. The germline gives CDR1 SNHLY, CDR2 FYNNEI. The CDR3 extends over 15 amino acids.